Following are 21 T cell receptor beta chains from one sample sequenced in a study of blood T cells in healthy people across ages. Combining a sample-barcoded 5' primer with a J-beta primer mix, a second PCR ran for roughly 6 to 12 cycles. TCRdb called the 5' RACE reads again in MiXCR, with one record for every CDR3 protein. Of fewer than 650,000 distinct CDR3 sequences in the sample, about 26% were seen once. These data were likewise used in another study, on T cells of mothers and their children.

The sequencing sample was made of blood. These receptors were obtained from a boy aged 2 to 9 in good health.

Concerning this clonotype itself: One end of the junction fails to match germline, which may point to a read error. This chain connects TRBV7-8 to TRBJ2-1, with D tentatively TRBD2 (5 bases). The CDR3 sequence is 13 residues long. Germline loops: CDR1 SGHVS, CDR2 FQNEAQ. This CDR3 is CASGLASQGEQFF. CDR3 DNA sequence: TGTGCCAGCGGCTTAGCGTCCCAAGGAGAGCAGTTCTTC. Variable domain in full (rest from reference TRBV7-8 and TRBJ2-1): GAGVSQSPRYKVAKRGQDVALRCDPISGHVSLFWYQQALGQGPEFLTYFQNEAQLDKSGLPSDRFFAERPEGSVSTLKIQRTQQEDSAVYLCASGLASQGEQFFGPGTRLTVL.

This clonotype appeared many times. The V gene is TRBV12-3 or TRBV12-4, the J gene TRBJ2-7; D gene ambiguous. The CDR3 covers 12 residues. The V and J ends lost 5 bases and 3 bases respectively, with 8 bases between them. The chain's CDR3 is CASSPQLYEQYF. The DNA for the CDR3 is TGTGCCAGCAGTCCCCAGCTCTACGAGCAGTACTTC.

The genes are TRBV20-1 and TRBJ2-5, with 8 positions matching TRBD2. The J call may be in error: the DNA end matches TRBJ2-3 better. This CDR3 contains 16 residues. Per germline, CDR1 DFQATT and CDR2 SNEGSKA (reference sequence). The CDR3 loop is CSARVSGSEATDTQYF. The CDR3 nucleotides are TGCAGTGCTAGAGTGAGCGGGAGTGAGGCCACAGATACGCAGTATTTT.

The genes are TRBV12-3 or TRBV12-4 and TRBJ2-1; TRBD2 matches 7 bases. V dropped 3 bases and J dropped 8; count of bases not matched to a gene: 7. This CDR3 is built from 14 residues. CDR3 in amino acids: CASSLGGTIHEQFF. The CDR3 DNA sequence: TGTGCCAGCAGTTTGGGTGGGACTATCCATGAGCAGTTCTTC.

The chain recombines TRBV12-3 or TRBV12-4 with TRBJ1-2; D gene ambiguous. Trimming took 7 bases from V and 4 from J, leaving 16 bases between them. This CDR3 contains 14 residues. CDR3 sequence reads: CASTSDSGFYGYTF. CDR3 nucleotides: TGTGCCAGCACGAGCGACTCAGGCTTCTATGGCTACACCTTC.

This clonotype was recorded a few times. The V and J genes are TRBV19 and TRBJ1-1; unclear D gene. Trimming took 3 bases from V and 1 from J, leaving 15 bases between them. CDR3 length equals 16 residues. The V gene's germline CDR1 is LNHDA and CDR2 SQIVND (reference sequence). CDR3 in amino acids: CASSIWAGRGNTEAFF. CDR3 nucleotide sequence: TGTGCCAGTAGTATTTGGGCAGGCCGTGGGAACACTGAAGCTTTCTTT.

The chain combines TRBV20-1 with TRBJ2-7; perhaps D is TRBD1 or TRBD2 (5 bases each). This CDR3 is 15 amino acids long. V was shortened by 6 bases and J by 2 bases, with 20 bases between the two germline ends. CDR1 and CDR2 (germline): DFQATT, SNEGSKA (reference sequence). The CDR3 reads CSAAEGPSGTYEQYF. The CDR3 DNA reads TGCAGTGCCGCAGAGGGGCCATCGGGGACCTACGAGCAGTACTTC.

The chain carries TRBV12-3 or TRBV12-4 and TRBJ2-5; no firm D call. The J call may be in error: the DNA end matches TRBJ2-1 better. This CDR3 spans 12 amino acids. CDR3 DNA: TGTGCCAGCGGCCATGGGGTGGAAGGGCAGTTCTTC. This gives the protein CASGHGVEGQFF.

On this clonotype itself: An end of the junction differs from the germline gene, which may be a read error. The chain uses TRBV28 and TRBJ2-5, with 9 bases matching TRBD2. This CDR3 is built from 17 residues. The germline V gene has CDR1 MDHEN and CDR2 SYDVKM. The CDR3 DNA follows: TGTGCCTGCAGTTTATATCCGGCAGCGGGGGGTCAAGAGACCCAGTACTTC. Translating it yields CACSLYPAAGGQETQYF.

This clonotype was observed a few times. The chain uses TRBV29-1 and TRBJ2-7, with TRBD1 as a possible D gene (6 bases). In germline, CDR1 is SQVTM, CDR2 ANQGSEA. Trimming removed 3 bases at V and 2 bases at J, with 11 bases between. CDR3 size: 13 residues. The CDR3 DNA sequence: TGCAGCGTTGAGGCAGGGGTGCCCTACGAGCAGTACTTC. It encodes CSVEAGVPYEQYF.

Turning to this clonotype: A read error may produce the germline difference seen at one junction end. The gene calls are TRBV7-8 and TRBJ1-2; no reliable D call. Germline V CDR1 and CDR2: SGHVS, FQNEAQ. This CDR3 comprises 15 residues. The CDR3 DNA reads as TGTGCCAGCAGCAGACGGGATTCTAGCCCCTATGGCTACGCCTTC. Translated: CASSRRDSSPYGYAF.

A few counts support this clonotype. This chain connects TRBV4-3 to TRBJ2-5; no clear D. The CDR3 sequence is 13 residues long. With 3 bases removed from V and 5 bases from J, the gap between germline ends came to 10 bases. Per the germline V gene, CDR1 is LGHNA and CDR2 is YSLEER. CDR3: CASSHSEDETQYF. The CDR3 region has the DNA TGCGCCAGCAGCCACAGCGAGGACGAGACCCAGTACTTC.

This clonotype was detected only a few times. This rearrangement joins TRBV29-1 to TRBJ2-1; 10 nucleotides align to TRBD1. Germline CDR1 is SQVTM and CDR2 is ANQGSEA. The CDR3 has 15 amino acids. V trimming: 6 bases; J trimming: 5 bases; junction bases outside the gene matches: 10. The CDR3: CSVATGTGAHNEQFF. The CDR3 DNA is TGCAGCGTGGCCACCGGGACAGGGGCCCACAATGAGCAGTTCTTC.

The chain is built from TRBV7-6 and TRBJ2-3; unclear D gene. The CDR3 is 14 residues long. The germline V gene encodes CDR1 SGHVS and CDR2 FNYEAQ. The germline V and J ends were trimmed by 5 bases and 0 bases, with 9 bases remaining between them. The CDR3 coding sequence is TGTGCCAGCAGCGACTCCCATAGCACAGATACGCAGTATTTT. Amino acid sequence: CASSDSHSTDTQYF.

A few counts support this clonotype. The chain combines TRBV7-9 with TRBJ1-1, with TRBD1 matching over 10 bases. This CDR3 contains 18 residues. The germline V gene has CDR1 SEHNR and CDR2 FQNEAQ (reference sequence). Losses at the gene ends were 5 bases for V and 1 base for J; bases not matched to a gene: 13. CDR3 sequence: CASSRNSGTGVKNTEAFF. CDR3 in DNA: TGTGCCAGCAGCCGGAATTCCGGGACAGGGGTCAAGAACACTGAAGCTTTCTTT.

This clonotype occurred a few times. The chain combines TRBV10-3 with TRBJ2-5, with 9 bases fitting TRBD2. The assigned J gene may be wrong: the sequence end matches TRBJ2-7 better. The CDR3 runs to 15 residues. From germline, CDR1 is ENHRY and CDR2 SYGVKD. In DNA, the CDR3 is TGTGCCATCAGTGAGTCTAGGCGGGGGGGCTACGAGCAGTACTTC. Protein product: CAISESRRGGYEQYF.

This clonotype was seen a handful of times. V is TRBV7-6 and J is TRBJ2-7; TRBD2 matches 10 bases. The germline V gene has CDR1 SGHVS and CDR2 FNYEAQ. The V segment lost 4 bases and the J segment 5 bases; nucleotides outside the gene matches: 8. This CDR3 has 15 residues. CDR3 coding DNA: TGTGCCAGCAGCTCCCCGGGACTAGCGAGTCACGAGCAGTACTTC. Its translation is CASSSPGLASHEQYF. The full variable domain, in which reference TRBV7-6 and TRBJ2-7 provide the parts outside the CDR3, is GAGVSQSPRYKVTKRGQDVALRCDPISGHVSLYWYRQALGQGPEFLTYFNYEAQQDKSGLPNDRFSAERPEGSISTLTIQRTEQRDSAMYRCASSSPGLASHEQYFGPGTRLTVT.

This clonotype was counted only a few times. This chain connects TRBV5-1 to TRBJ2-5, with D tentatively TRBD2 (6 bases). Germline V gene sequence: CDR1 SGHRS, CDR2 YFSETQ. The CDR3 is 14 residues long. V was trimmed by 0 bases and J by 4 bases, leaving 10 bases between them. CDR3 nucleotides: TGCGCCAGCAGCTTGGTTGGCGGGGTAGAGACCCAGTACTTC. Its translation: CASSLVGGVETQYF.

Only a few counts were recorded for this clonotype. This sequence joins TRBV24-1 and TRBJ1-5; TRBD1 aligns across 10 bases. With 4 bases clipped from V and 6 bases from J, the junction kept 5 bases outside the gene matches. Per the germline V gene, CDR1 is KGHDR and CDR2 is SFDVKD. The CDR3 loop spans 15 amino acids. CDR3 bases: TGTGCCACCAGTGACCATGACAGGGGGCCTCAGCCCCAGCATTTT. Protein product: CATSDHDRGPQPQHF.

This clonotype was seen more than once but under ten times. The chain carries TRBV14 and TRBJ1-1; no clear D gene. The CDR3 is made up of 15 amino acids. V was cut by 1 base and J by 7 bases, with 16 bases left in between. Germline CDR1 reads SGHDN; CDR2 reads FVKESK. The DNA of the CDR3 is TGTGCCAGCAGCCAAGTGGGCCTCATGCAGGATGAAGCTTTCTTT. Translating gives CASSQVGLMQDEAFF.

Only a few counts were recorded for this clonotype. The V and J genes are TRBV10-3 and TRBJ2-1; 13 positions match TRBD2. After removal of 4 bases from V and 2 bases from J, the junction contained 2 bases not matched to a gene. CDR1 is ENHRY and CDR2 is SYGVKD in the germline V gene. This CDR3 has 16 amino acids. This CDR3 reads CAISVGTSGTYNEQFF. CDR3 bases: TGTGCCATCAGTGTTGGGACTAGCGGGACCTACAATGAGCAGTTCTTC.